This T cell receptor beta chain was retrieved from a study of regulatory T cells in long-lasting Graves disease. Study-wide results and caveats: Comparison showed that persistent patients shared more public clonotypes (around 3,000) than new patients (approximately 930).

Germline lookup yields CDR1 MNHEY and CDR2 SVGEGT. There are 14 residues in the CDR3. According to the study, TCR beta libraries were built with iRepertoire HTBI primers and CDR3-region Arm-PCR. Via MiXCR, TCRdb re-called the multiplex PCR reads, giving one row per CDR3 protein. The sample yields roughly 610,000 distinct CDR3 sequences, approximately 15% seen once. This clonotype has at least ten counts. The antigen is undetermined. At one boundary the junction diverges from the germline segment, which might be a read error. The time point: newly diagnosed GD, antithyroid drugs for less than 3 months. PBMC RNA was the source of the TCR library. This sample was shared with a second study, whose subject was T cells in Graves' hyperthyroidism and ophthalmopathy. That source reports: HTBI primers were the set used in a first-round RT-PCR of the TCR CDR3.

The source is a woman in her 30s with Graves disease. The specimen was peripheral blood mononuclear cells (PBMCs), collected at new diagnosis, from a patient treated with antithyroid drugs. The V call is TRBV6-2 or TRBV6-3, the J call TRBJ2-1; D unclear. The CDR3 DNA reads TGTGCCAGCGGTTACGGCAGCTCCTACAATGAGCAGTTCTTC. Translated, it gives CASGYGSSYNEQFF.